This T cell receptor beta chain is drawn from a study of blood T cell repertoires in COVID-19. Across the study: COVID-19 samples, acute and convalescent, were from the United States, Italy and Spain. PBMCs, B-cell-depleted T cells, or T cells were the source of the cDNA or gDNA that made up the material.

This CDR3 has 15 residues. V was pared by 5 bases and J by 5 bases, with 18 bases between. From germline, CDR1 is SGHVS and CDR2 FNYEAQ. Seattle patients were enrolled during active infection and followed longitudinally. Source study methods: Reference gene primer amplification in the assay estimated nucleated cell counts. Using immunoSEQ multiplex PCR, the repertoire was profiled, and TCRdb retains in-frame clones only, with some absent. V and J calls and clone size are as listed in that table; D and trimming were resolved from the DNA. The sample contains roughly 160,000 clones, around 85% of which appear only once.

This TCR was sampled from a man older than 75 with COVID-19, enrolled during active disease. The chain joins TRBV7-6 to TRBJ1-2; a possible D gene is TRBD1 (5 bases). The sample consisted of peripheral blood. The CDR3 bases are TGTGCCAGCAGCCCTAACCTAGGGGATACGTATGGCTACACCTTC. Encoded protein: CASSPNLGDTYGYTF.